A selection of T cell receptor beta chains follows, all from one sample in a study of blood T cells in healthy people across ages. TCRdb reprocessed the 5' RACE reads via MiXCR and lists one record per CDR3 protein. The repertoire holds about 730,000 distinct CDR3 sequences, with roughly 41% as singletons. What was sequenced was blood. Every receptor here comes from a woman in her sixties or seventies in good health. CDR3s include the opening cysteine and the closing phenylalanine or tryptophan. Each record gives: V gene, D gene, clone size, J gene, CDR3 protein, CDR3 DNA. The D gene is left open where the match is weak. Clone sizes are given selectively: once, few, many, or a class where the clone is expanded.

v_call: TRBV6-5; d_call: .; clone_size: many; j_call: TRBJ2-7; cdr3_aa: CASSYWGNEQYF; cdr3_nt: TGTGCCAGCAGTTACTGGGGGAACGAGCAGTACTTC
v_call: TRBV28; d_call: TRBD1; clone_size: few; j_call: TRBJ2-1; cdr3_aa: CASSRQGRVNEQFF; cdr3_nt: TGTGCCAGCAGTAGACAGGGGAGAGTCAATGAGCAGTTCTTC
v_call: TRBV25-1; d_call: TRBD1; clone_size: .; j_call: TRBJ2-4; cdr3_aa: CASSGQGKNIQYF; cdr3_nt: TGTGCCAGCAGTGGACAGGGCAAAAACATTCAGTACTTC
v_call: TRBV11-2; d_call: TRBD2; clone_size: few; j_call: TRBJ2-3; cdr3_aa: CASSLVAGGQRNTQYF; cdr3_nt: TGTGCCAGCAGCTTAGTAGCGGGAGGGCAGCGGAATACGCAGTATTTT
v_call: TRBV2; d_call: .; clone_size: few; j_call: TRBJ2-1; cdr3_aa: CASTSGIEQFF; cdr3_nt: TGTGCCAGCACTTCAGGGATTGAGCAGTTCTTC
v_call: TRBV15; d_call: .; clone_size: few; j_call: TRBJ2-7; cdr3_aa: CATSSYEQYF; cdr3_nt: TGTGCCACCTCTAGCTACGAGCAGTACTTC
v_call: TRBV29-1; d_call: .; clone_size: few; j_call: TRBJ2-3; cdr3_aa: CSVGRLTDTQYF; cdr3_nt: TGCAGCGTCGGCAGGCTCACAGATACGCAGTATTTT
v_call: TRBV20-1; d_call: .; clone_size: .; j_call: TRBJ1-3; cdr3_aa: CSAKGDGTSGNTIYF; cdr3_nt: TGCAGTGCCAAAGGTGACGGTACCTCTGGAAACACCATATATTTT
v_call: TRBV6-2/TRBV6-3; d_call: TRBD2; clone_size: few; j_call: TRBJ2-3; cdr3_aa: CASRLLAGLTDTQYF; cdr3_nt: TGTGCCAGCAGACTTCTAGCGGGGCTCACAGATACGCAGTATTTT
v_call: TRBV2; d_call: TRBD1; clone_size: few; j_call: TRBJ2-3; cdr3_aa: CASRDRGLQTDTQYF; cdr3_nt: TGTGCCAGCAGGGACAGGGGGCTTCAGACAGATACGCAGTATTTT
v_call: TRBV5-6; d_call: TRBD2; clone_size: .; j_call: TRBJ2-4; cdr3_aa: CASSPLSGGAKNIQYF; cdr3_nt: TGTGCCAGCAGTCCACTCTCGGGGGGAGCCAAAAACATTCAGTACTTC
v_call: TRBV6-5; d_call: .; clone_size: .; j_call: TRBJ1-2; cdr3_aa: CASRVTGAQTNYGYTF; cdr3_nt: TGCGCCAGCAGGGTCACAGGTGCTCAAACTAACTATGGCTACACCTTC
v_call: TRBV6-5; d_call: .; clone_size: .; j_call: TRBJ2-1; cdr3_aa: CASRGQTNEQFF; cdr3_nt: TGTGCCAGCAGAGGACAGACGAATGAGCAGTTCTTC
v_call: TRBV30; d_call: TRBD2; clone_size: .; j_call: TRBJ2-1; cdr3_aa: CAWSVLLAGGLYNEQFF; cdr3_nt: TGTGCCTGGAGTGTACTCCTTGCGGGGGGCCTCTACAATGAGCAGTTCTTC
v_call: TRBV7-9; d_call: TRBD1; clone_size: once; j_call: TRBJ1-1; cdr3_aa: CASSTGTGVSTGAFF; cdr3_nt: TGTGCCAGCAGCACCGGGACAGGGGTGAGCACTGGAGCTTTCTTT
v_call: TRBV5-1; d_call: .; clone_size: .; j_call: TRBJ2-3; cdr3_aa: CASTDTSSTDTQYF; cdr3_nt: TGCGCCAGCACGGACACATCTAGCACAGATACGCAGTATTTT
v_call: TRBV9; d_call: .; clone_size: .; j_call: TRBJ2-3; cdr3_aa: CASSVGVSGRYTQYF; cdr3_nt: TGTGCCAGCAGCGTAGGGGTCAGCGGCAGATATACGCAGTATTTT
v_call: TRBV20-1; d_call: .; clone_size: .; j_call: TRBJ1-5; cdr3_aa: CSARDLGLDQPRHF; cdr3_nt: TGCAGTGCTAGAGATCTAGGGTTGGACCAGCCCCGGCATTTT
v_call: TRBV20-1; d_call: .; clone_size: few; j_call: TRBJ2-5; cdr3_aa: CSARDLLIETQYF; cdr3_nt: TGCAGTGCTAGAGATCTTCTCATCGAGACCCAGTACTTC
v_call: TRBV29-1; d_call: .; clone_size: many; j_call: TRBJ2-1; cdr3_aa: CSVSPGTNNEQFF; cdr3_nt: TGCAGCGTGAGCCCCGGGACCAACAATGAGCAGTTCTTC
v_call: TRBV12-3/TRBV12-4; d_call: TRBD2; clone_size: many; j_call: TRBJ2-5; cdr3_aa: CASLNGGVGTQYF; cdr3_nt: TGTGCCAGCCTCAATGGGGGGGTCGGGACCCAGTACTTC
v_call: TRBV3-1; d_call: .; clone_size: .; j_call: TRBJ2-7; cdr3_aa: CASSPHSTKLAYKQYF; cdr3_nt: TGTGCCAGCAGCCCCCACTCAACAAAATTGGCCTACAAGCAGTACTTC
v_call: TRBV12-3/TRBV12-4; d_call: .; clone_size: few; j_call: TRBJ2-1; cdr3_aa: CASTQGEDEQFF; cdr3_nt: TGTGCCAGCACCCAAGGAGAGGATGAGCAGTTCTTC
v_call: TRBV7-2; d_call: TRBD2; clone_size: .; j_call: TRBJ2-1; cdr3_aa: CASSSTSGGVPYNEQFF; cdr3_nt: TGTGCCAGCAGCTCGACTAGCGGGGGGGTTCCCTACAATGAGCAGTTCTTC
v_call: TRBV4-1; d_call: TRBD2; clone_size: few; j_call: TRBJ2-1; cdr3_aa: CASSQGPGAGDGKNEQFF; cdr3_nt: TGCGCCAGCAGCCAAGGCCCTGGGGCGGGGGATGGAAAGAATGAGCAGTTCTTC
v_call: TRBV3-1; d_call: .; clone_size: few; j_call: TRBJ2-1; cdr3_aa: CASHEGSHNEQFF; cdr3_nt: TGTGCCAGCCACGAAGGCAGCCACAATGAGCAGTTCTTC
v_call: TRBV12-3/TRBV12-4; d_call: .; clone_size: .; j_call: TRBJ2-2; cdr3_aa: CASVQGNTGELFF; cdr3_nt: TGTGCCAGCGTACAGGGAAACACCGGGGAGCTGTTTTTT
v_call: TRBV9; d_call: TRBD2; clone_size: few; j_call: TRBJ2-3; cdr3_aa: CASSVGGLAATDTQYF; cdr3_nt: TGTGCCAGCAGCGTAGGGGGACTAGCGGCGACAGATACGCAGTATTTT
v_call: TRBV20-1; d_call: TRBD2; clone_size: .; j_call: TRBJ2-5; cdr3_aa: CSARAPGGRSYNEQYF; cdr3_nt: TGCAGTGCTAGAGCCCCGGGGGGTCGGTCCTACAATGAGCAGTACTTC
v_call: TRBV27; d_call: TRBD2; clone_size: once; j_call: TRBJ2-1; cdr3_aa: CASGESGGYNEQFF; cdr3_nt: TGTGCCAGCGGAGAGAGCGGGGGATACAATGAGCAGTTCTTC
v_call: TRBV27; d_call: TRBD2; clone_size: .; j_call: TRBJ2-1; cdr3_aa: CASSLGLAGGFNEQFF; cdr3_nt: TGTGCCAGCTCCTTAGGCCTAGCGGGGGGTTTCAATGAGCAGTTCTTC
v_call: TRBV24-1; d_call: .; clone_size: once; j_call: TRBJ2-6; cdr3_aa: CATSEPRVGANVLTF; cdr3_nt: TGTGCCACCAGTGAGCCCAGGGTCGGGGCCAACGTCCTGACTTTC
v_call: TRBV7-9; d_call: TRBD1; clone_size: few; j_call: TRBJ2-2; cdr3_aa: CASSPRDSYTGELFF; cdr3_nt: TGTGCCAGCAGCCCCCGGGACAGCTACACCGGGGAGCTGTTTTTT
v_call: TRBV5-1; d_call: .; clone_size: .; j_call: TRBJ1-2; cdr3_aa: CASSRQDGDYGYTF; cdr3_nt: TGCGCCAGCAGCCGGCAGGACGGTGACTATGGCTACACCTTC
v_call: TRBV29-1; d_call: .; clone_size: .; j_call: TRBJ2-7; cdr3_aa: CSVLREPYEQYF; cdr3_nt: TGCAGCGTCCTGAGGGAACCCTACGAGCAGTACTTC
v_call: TRBV12-3/TRBV12-4; d_call: TRBD2; clone_size: .; j_call: TRBJ2-1; cdr3_aa: CASSVGTSSEQFF; cdr3_nt: TGTGCCAGCAGTGTGGGGACTAGCAGTGAGCAGTTCTTC
v_call: TRBV27; d_call: TRBD2; clone_size: few; j_call: TRBJ2-1; cdr3_aa: CAGSKTSGGAGEQFF; cdr3_nt: TGTGCCGGCAGTAAAACTAGCGGGGGGGCCGGTGAGCAGTTCTTC
v_call: TRBV14; d_call: TRBD1; clone_size: few; j_call: TRBJ1-1; cdr3_aa: CASSETGLRFTEAFF; cdr3_nt: TGTGCCAGCAGCGAGACAGGGTTGCGGTTCACTGAAGCTTTCTTT
v_call: TRBV5-8; d_call: TRBD1; clone_size: few; j_call: TRBJ2-7; cdr3_aa: CASSPTGGRYEQYF; cdr3_nt: TGTGCCAGCAGCCCTACAGGGGGAAGGTACGAGCAGTACTTC
v_call: TRBV5-1; d_call: .; clone_size: .; j_call: TRBJ2-7; cdr3_aa: CASSSFYGSTGQQYF; cdr3_nt: TGCGCCAGCAGCTCCTTCTACGGAAGCACGGGCCAGCAGTACTTC
v_call: TRBV19; d_call: .; clone_size: few; j_call: TRBJ2-7; cdr3_aa: CASTPTEGSYEQYF; cdr3_nt: TGTGCCAGTACCCCGACAGAGGGCTCCTACGAGCAGTACTTC
v_call: TRBV4-3; d_call: .; clone_size: .; j_call: TRBJ2-1; cdr3_aa: CASSQGPYRQTYNEQFF; cdr3_nt: TGCGCCAGCAGCCAAGGCCCTTATAGGCAGACCTACAATGAGCAGTTCTTC
v_call: TRBV20-1; d_call: TRBD2; clone_size: .; j_call: TRBJ2-5; cdr3_aa: CSAIGGLAGNEQYF; cdr3_nt: TGCAGTGCTATAGGAGGACTAGCTGGCAATGAGCAGTACTTC
v_call: TRBV20-1; d_call: TRBD2; clone_size: .; j_call: TRBJ2-7; cdr3_aa: CSASTGGSSYNEQYF; cdr3_nt: TGCAGTGCTAGTACGGGGGGGAGCTCCTACAATGAGCAGTACTTC
v_call: TRBV7-3; d_call: TRBD2; clone_size: .; j_call: TRBJ2-1; cdr3_aa: CASSPGLANNEQFF; cdr3_nt: TGTGCCAGCAGCCCCGGACTAGCGAACAATGAGCAGTTCTTC
v_call: TRBV9; d_call: TRBD1; clone_size: .; j_call: TRBJ2-2; cdr3_aa: CASSVDGTGANTGELFF; cdr3_nt: TGTGCCAGCAGCGTAGACGGGACAGGAGCGAACACCGGGGAGCTGTTTTTT